One sample yielded the 23 T cell receptor beta chains listed below, sequenced in a study of T cell changes during pregnancy in multiple sclerosis. Profiled with immunoSEQ multiplex PCR; TCRdb holds only in-frame clones, not every one. Of fewer than 40,000 clones in the sample, about nine tenths are singletons; the top ten hold approximately 0.49%. The sequenced sample was CD4+ T cells from peripheral blood mononuclear cells, obtained in the first trimester of pregnancy. These receptors came from a female donor in good health, enrolled as a control in a pregnancy study.

The genes are TRBV9 and TRBJ1-2; D is uncertain. Germline V lookup: CDR1 SGDLS, CDR2 YYNGEE. The V end lost 0 bases, the J end lost 3 bases, and 12 bases lay between the germline ends. The CDR3 is 15 amino acids. Written as DNA, the CDR3 is TGTGCCAGCAGCGTAGATCTTCAGGAACACTATGGCTACACCTTC. It yields the protein CASSVDLQEHYGYTF.

This chain connects TRBV11-2 to TRBJ1-2, with D possibly being TRBD1 (6 bases). The CDR3 sequence is 16 residues long. Germline CDR1 is SGHAT and CDR2 is FQNNGV. V was cut by 2 bases and J by 4 bases, with 17 bases left in between. The CDR3, as DNA: TGTGCCAGCAGCTTAAGGCGAACCCGGGGGGCCTATGGCTACACCTTC. Its translation is CASSLRRTRGAYGYTF.

This clone came up once. The genes are TRBV28 and TRBJ2-1; 9 bases are shared with TRBD1. Germline-derived CDR1 and CDR2 are MDHEN and SYDVKM. The CDR3 extends over 15 amino acids. The V and J ends lost 6 bases and 4 bases, in that order; junction bases with no gene match: 7. The CDR3 spells CASSPGTGIYNEQFF. For the CDR3, the DNA is TGTGCCAGCAGCCCCGGGACAGGGATTTACAATGAGCAGTTCTTC.

The rearrangement uses TRBV19 and TRBJ1-3; D is undetermined. V lost 8 bases and J lost 4, with 15 bases in between. The CDR3 runs 14 residues. CDR1 and CDR2 (germline): LNHDA, SQIVND (reference sequence). CDR3 protein: CASFDPGSGNTIYF. CDR3 nucleotide sequence: TGTGCCAGTTTTGATCCGGGGTCCGGAAACACCATATATTTT.

J is TRBJ2-7 and V is TRBV28, with 10 bases identical to TRBD2. Germline V gene lookup returns CDR1 MDHEN and CDR2 SYDVKM. Trimming at V came to 2 bases and at J to 3 bases, leaving 7 bases not matched to a gene. The CDR3 covers 16 residues. The CDR3 is CASSLGGASGGYEQYF. In DNA, the CDR3 is TGTGCCAGCAGTTTAGGTGGGGCTAGCGGGGGCTACGAGCAGTACTTC.

The chain employs TRBV9 and TRBJ2-5, with a possible D match to TRBD2 (5 bases). CDR1 is SGDLS, CDR2 YYNGEE, per germline. The CDR3 spans 15 residues. Trimming took 0 bases from V and 3 from J, leaving 12 bases between them. DNA for the CDR3: TGTGCCAGCAGCGTAGCCGCCCGGGGAGAAGAGACCCAGTACTTC. It codes for CASSVAARGEETQYF.

This clone was counted a single time. This sequence joins TRBV7-2 and TRBJ1-4; TRBD1 might be the D (5 bases). This CDR3 comprises 13 residues. CDR1 and CDR2 (germline): SGHTA, FQGNSA. Trimming removed 5 bases at V and 7 bases at J, with 11 bases between. The CDR3 nucleotides read TGTGCCAGCAGCCTCGGAAGGGGTGAAAAACTGTTTTTT. Residues: CASSLGRGEKLFF. Drawing the rest from reference TRBV7-2 and TRBJ1-4, the complete variable domain is GAGVSQSPSNKVTEKGKDVELRCDPISGHTALYWYRQSLGQGLEFLIYFQGNSAPDKSGLPSDRFSAERTGGSVSTLTIQRTQQEDSAVYLCASSLGRGEKLFFGSGTQLSVL.

J is TRBJ1-4 and V is TRBV7-3, with D hard to call. Trimming cost V 5 bases and J 6 bases, with 13 bases left between them. The CDR3 sequence is 14 residues long. Germline V lookup: CDR1 SGHTA, CDR2 FQGTGA. The CDR3 nucleotides read TGTGCCAGCAGCCAGGTTGGTTGGGATGAAAAACTGTTTTTT. It encodes CASSQVGWDEKLFF. Full variable domain (rest looked up from reference TRBV7-3 and TRBJ1-4): GAGVSQTPSNKVTEKGKYVELRCDPISGHTALYWYRQSLGQGPEFLIYFQGTGAADDSGLPNDRFFAVRPEGSVSTLKIQRTERGDSAVYLCASSQVGWDEKLFFGSGTQLSVL.

The chain carries TRBV2 and TRBJ2-2; tentative D call: TRBD1 (6 bases). Germline V lookup: CDR1 SNHLY, CDR2 FYNNEI. With 4 bases removed from V and 8 bases from J, the gap between germline ends came to 17 bases. The CDR3 loop spans 15 amino acids. CDR3 sequence: CASSGSLQGSGELFF. In nucleotides, the CDR3 is TGTGCCAGCAGTGGATCGTTACAGGGATCAGGGGAGCTGTTTTTT.

This chain links TRBV7-2 with TRBJ1-3; D is unclear. CDR1 and CDR2 from the germline V gene are SGHTA and FQGNSA. The CDR3 sequence is 12 residues long. Trimming pared 6 bases from V and 7 bases from J, leaving 10 bases between. CDR3 sequence: CASSQMGNTIYF. The DNA of the CDR3 is TGTGCCAGCAGTCAGATGGGCAACACCATATATTTT.

V is TRBV11-2 and J is TRBJ2-3; no firm D call. Germline V gives CDR1 SGHAT, CDR2 FQNNGV. The V end was cut by 0 bases, the J end by 3 bases, with 10 bases between. CDR3 size: 15 residues. The CDR3 DNA reads TGTGCCAGCAGCTTAGATACCACAAGTACAGATACGCAGTATTTT. It yields the protein CASSLDTTSTDTQYF.

The chain is built from TRBV9 and TRBJ2-3, with D perhaps TRBD2 (5 bases). V was cut by 3 bases and J by 14 bases, with 10 bases left in between. Germline loops: CDR1 SGDLS, CDR2 YYNGEE. This CDR3 is 10 amino acids long. The CDR3 is CASSEGRGYF. For the CDR3, the DNA is TGTGCCAGCAGCGAGGGCCGGGGGTATTTT.

This clone was recorded once. The V gene is TRBV5-1, the J gene TRBJ1-2, with 7 bases matching TRBD1. The CDR3 runs to 12 residues. Germline V CDR1 and CDR2: SGHRS, YFSETQ. The junction had 1 base not matched to a gene; V was cut back by 0 bases and J by 8 bases. The CDR3 nucleotides read TGCGCCAGCAGCTTGGACAGGGGCGGCTACACCTTC. As protein: CASSLDRGGYTF.

The V gene is TRBV5-5, the J gene TRBJ2-1; 16 bases are shared with TRBD2. The CDR3 has 17 residues. Losses at the gene ends were 0 bases for V and 7 bases for J; bases not matched to a gene: 4. Germline V gene sequence: CDR1 SGHKS, CDR2 YYEKEE (reference sequence). The CDR3 coding sequence is TGTGCCAGCAGCTTGGCAGGGACTAGCGGGGGGGAGAATGAGCAGTTCTTC. Its translation: CASSLAGTSGGENEQFF.

This sequence joins TRBV18 and TRBJ2-7; maybe TRBD1 (5 bases). The CDR3 extends over 12 amino acids. Germline CDR1 reads KGHSH; CDR2 reads LQKENI. The germline V and J ends were trimmed by 3 bases and 6 bases, with 9 bases remaining between them. The CDR3 region is CASSPGAGEQYF. CDR3 DNA: TGTGCCAGCTCACCTGGGGCCGGCGAGCAGTACTTC.

This rearrangement joins TRBV18 to TRBJ2-1; 10 bases are shared with TRBD2. Germline loops: CDR1 KGHSH, CDR2 LQKENI. V gave up 4 bases and J gave up 0 bases; unmatched junction bases: 15. CDR3 length equals 20 residues. CDR3 coding DNA: TGTGCCAGCTCACTCCAAAGGCAGCGGGGGGGCCTTAGCTCCTACAATGAGCAGTTCTTC. Translated, it gives CASSLQRQRGGLSSYNEQFF.

Regarding this clone: Relative to the germline gene, one junction end is altered; a read error may explain this. The rearrangement uses TRBV7-9 and TRBJ2-7; TRBD1 matches at 8 bases. The CDR3 has 13 amino acids. Germline lookup yields CDR1 SEHNR and CDR2 FQNEAQ (reference sequence). CDR3 DNA: TGTGCCAGCTTGTGGACAGGGTCCTCCGAGCAGTACTTC. This translates into CASLWTGSSEQYF.

The rearrangement links TRBV4-1 to TRBJ2-5, with D perhaps matching TRBD1 (6 bases). The CDR3 covers 15 residues. The V end lost 4 bases, the J end lost 4 bases, and 16 bases lay between the germline ends. Germline assignment: CDR1 MGHRA and CDR2 YSYEKL. The CDR3 DNA is TGCGCCAGCAGCCCAGGGGCCCCAGGGGCAGAGACCCAGTACTTC. Translated: CASSPGAPGAETQYF.

This clone has only one observation. The J gene is TRBJ1-2, the V gene TRBV29-1; 8 nucleotides align to TRBD1. The CDR3 contains 14 residues. Unmatched junction bases numbered 5, after V lost 5 bases and J lost 0 bases. CDR1 and CDR2 (germline): SQVTM, ANQGSEA. CDR3: CSVRQGTANYGYTF. CDR3 DNA sequence: TGCAGCGTTCGACAGGGGACGGCTAACTATGGCTACACCTTC. The full variable domain, rest sourced from reference TRBV29-1 and TRBJ1-2, is SAVISQKPSRDICQRGTSLTIQCQVDSQVTMMFWYRQQPGQSLTLIATANQGSEATYESGFVIDKFPISRPNLTFSTLTVSNMSPEDSSIYLCSVRQGTANYGYTFGSGTRLTVV.

The V call is TRBV19, the J call TRBJ2-7; 8 nucleotides match TRBD1. CDR1 and CDR2 from the germline V gene are LNHDA and SQIVND (reference sequence). V lost 5 bases to trimming and J lost 6 bases; unmatched junction nucleotides: 6. CDR3 length: 13 residues. This CDR3 reads CASSPGQVFEQYF. As DNA, the CDR3 is TGTGCCAGTAGTCCGGGACAGGTCTTCGAGCAGTACTTC.

The table lists this clone with a count of one. For the CDR3, the DNA is TGTGCCATCGGGCGGGGGGGTGTTGATGAGCAGTTCTTC. This sequence encodes CAIGRGGVDEQFF. The V and J genes are TRBV10-3 and TRBJ2-1; TRBD2 agrees at 9 bases. From germline, CDR1 is ENHRY and CDR2 SYGVKD. J was trimmed by 8 bases and V by 8 bases; bases with no gene match: 7. The CDR3 has 13 residues.

Of note for this clone: Compared with germline, one end of the junction differs, possibly owing to a read error. The V call is TRBV19, the J call TRBJ2-4, with 12 bases matching TRBD1. There are 12 residues in the CDR3. Germline V gene lookup returns CDR1 LNHDA and CDR2 SQIVND (reference sequence). The DNA of the CDR3 is TGTGCCAGTAGTGTTCCGGGACAGGGGGCCTTCTTC. Its translation: CASSVPGQGAFF.

The J gene is TRBJ1-1, the V gene TRBV7-8; weak D call: TRBD1 (6 bases). The CDR3 length is 18 residues. Trimming took off 5 bases at V and 0 bases at J, with 22 bases between the two ends. Germline V CDR1 and CDR2: SGHVS, FQNEAQ. CDR3 residues: CASSGRGGARRMNTEAFF. CDR3 nucleotide sequence: TGTGCCAGCAGCGGAAGAGGGGGGGCGAGGAGGATGAACACTGAAGCTTTCTTT.